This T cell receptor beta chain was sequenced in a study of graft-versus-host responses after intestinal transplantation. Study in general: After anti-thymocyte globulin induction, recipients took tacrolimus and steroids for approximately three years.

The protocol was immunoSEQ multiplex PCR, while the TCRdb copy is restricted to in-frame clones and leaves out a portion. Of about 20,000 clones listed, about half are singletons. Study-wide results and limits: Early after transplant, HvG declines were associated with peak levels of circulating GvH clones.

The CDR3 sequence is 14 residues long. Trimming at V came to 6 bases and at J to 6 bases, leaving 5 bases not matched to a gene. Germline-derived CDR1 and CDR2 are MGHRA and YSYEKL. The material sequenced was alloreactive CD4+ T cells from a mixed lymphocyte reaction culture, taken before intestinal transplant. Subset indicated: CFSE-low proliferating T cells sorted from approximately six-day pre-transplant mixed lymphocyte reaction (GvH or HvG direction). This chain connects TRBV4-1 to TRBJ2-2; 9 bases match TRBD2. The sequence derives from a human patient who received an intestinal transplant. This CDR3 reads CASRLAGPPGELFF. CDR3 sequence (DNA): TGCGCCAGCAGACTAGCGGGCCCCCCCGGGGAGCTGTTTTTT.